In its sample, the clone carrying this T cell receptor beta chain was seen many times. The source of the sample is a study of T-cell reconstitution after alpha-beta-depleted transplantation in children. The CDR3 totals 16 residues. V was clipped by 2 bases and J by 5 bases; unmatched bases: 5. Germline V lookup: CDR1 SGHRS, CDR2 YFSETQ. The library targeted TCRbeta and was prepared with unique molecular identifiers. TCRdb independently ran MiXCR on the PCR reads; one entry per CDR3 protein. The data contain 400,000 to 550,000 distinct CDR3 sequences, about 10% of them singletons. The genes are TRBV5-1 and TRBJ2-1, with 12 bases that match TRBD2. The receptor was isolated from a child under 10 years old with inherited bone marrow failure, due to receive a stem cell transplant. The sample was PBMCs, taken before TCRalphabeta/CD19-depleted stem cell transplant. For the CDR3, the DNA is TGCGCCAGCAGCTTCCAACTAGCGGGAGGTCACAATGAGCAGTTCTTC. This codes for CASSFQLAGGHNEQFF. Supplemented by reference TRBV5-1 and TRBJ2-1, the full variable domain reads KAGVTQTPRYLIKTRGQQVTLSCSPISGHRSVSWYQQTPGQGLQFLFEYFSETQRNKGNFPGRFSGRQFSNSRSEMNVSTLELGDSALYLCASSFQLAGGHNEQFFGPGTRLTVL.